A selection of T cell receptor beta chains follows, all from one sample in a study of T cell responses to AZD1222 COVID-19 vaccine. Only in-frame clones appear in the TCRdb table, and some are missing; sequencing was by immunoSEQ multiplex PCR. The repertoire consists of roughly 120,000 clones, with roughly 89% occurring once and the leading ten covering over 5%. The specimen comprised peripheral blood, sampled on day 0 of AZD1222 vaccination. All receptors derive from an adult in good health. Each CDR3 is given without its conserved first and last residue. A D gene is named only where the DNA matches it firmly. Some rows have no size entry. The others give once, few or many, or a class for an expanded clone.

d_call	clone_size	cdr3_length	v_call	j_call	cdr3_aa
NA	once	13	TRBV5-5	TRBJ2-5	ASSLDIGGGKTQY
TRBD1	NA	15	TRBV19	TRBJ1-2	ASSSLSGQGGRYGYT
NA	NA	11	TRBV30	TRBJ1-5	ACRTSEGQPQH
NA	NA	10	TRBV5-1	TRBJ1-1	ASSFGPTEAF
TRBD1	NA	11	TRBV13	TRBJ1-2	ASSRDRVWGYT
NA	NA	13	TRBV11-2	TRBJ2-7	ASSLAGRTSYEQY
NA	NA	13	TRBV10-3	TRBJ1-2	AIRYKQGPSEGYT
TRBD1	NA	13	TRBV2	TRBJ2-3	ASRPRDRATDTQY
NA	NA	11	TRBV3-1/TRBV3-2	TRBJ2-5	ASSSHGQETQY
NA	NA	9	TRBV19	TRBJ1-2	ASRKNYGYT
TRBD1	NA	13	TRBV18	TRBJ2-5	ASSPRQGPQETQY
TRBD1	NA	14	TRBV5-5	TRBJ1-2	ASSLGAGGLTYGYT
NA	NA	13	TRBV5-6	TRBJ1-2	ASSSKTWQSYGYT
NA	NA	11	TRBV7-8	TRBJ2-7	ASSLSTSYEQY
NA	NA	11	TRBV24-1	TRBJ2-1	ATSDGSYNEQF
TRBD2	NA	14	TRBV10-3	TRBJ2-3	AISDSTSGSPDTQY
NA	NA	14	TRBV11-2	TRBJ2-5	ASKIRSTGAADPQY
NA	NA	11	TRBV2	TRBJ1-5	ASSDRGIQPQH
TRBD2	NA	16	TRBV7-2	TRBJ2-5	ASSSRPSLAGGGETQY
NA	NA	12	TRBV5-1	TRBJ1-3	ASSPGRSGNTIY
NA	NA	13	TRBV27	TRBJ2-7	ASRREVGGGYEQY
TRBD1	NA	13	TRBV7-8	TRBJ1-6	ASSLPRDRLSPLH
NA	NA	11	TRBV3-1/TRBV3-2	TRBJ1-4	ASSQGGLEKLF
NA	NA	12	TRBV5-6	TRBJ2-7	ASSLTGTVYEQY
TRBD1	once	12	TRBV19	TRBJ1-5	ASSTGTGDQPQH
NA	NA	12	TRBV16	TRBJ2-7	ASSPSRGRYEQY
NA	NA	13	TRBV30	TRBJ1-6	AWSSPGPDNSPLH
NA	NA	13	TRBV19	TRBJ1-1	ASSMFSQGYTEAF
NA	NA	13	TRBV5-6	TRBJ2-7	ASSLGGRDSYEQY
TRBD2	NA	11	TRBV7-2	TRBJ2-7	ASSLGLAGGEY
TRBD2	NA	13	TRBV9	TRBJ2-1	ASSRGDSSYNEQF
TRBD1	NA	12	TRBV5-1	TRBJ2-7	ASSFGTGGYEQY
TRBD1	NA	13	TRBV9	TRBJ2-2	ASSVGQGATGELF
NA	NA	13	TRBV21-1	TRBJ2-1	ASTIASPGSDEQF
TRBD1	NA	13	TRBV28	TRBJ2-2	ASRLRDRNTGELF
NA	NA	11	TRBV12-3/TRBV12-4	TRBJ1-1	ASSLELNTEAF
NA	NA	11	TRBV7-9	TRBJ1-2	ASSSDSLIGYT
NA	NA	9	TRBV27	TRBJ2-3	ASTNTDTQY
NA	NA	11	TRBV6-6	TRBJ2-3	ASIMDSTDTQY
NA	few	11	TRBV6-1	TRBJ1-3	ASSDAGRNTIY
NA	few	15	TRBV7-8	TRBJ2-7	ASSLSRPGAGFYEQY
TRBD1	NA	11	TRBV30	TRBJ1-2	AWSWGQGNGYT
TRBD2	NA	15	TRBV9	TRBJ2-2	ASSVGPTSGTTGELF
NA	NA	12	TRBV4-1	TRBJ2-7	ASSIRAERAEQY
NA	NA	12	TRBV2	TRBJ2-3	ASSELVLADTQY
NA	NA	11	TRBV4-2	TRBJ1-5	ASSQERRRPQH
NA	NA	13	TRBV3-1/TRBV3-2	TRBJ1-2	ASSQDRNPPGGYT